The clone carrying this T cell receptor (beta chain) was picked up a small number of times. Its antigen remains unknown. As to time point: patch test 1, 2 weeks after DPC sensitization. Treatment indicated: therapeutic diphenylcyclopropenone sensitization with weekly scalp DPC. CDR1 SGHTA and CDR2 FQGNSA come from the germline V gene. Between the trimmed V and J ends, which lost 5 bases and 5 bases, there was a span of 15 bases. This CDR3 is built from 14 residues. The library gave individual cDNA molecules unique molecular identifiers. A single record per CDR3 protein comes from TCRdb applying MiXCR to the RACE reads. The sample has roughly 100,000 distinct CDR3 sequences, approximately 11% seen once; the top ten hold roughly 3.5%. The data originate from a study of human T cells and chemical hapten exposure. Study results and caveats: Expanded TCRs created a significantly greater count of big CDR3 similarity clusters than controls did. DPC sensitization left the count of TCRs above 1 in 1000 unchanged.

The chain joins TRBV7-2 to TRBJ2-5; D is perhaps TRBD1 or TRBD2 (5 bases each). Sequenced material: whole blood, taken in connection with sensitization to the hapten diphenylcyclopropenone (DPC). The source is a middle-aged woman with alopecia areata. Some clones in this sample may be carry-over from other donors' samples. CDR3 DNA: TGTGCCAGCAGCCCGACAGCGGCCGGGGAGACCCAGTACTTC. It is translated as CASSPTAAGETQYF.